These 7 T cell receptor beta chains came from one sample sequenced in a study of T cell responses to AZD1222 COVID-19 vaccine (TCRdb year 2021). The time point label here, explained by the study, means: baseline before first vaccination. To prepare the library, the immunoSEQ multiplex PCR assay was applied. Here the immuneACCESS table is served through TCRdb, limited to in-frame sequences with V and J called. Missing clones are a known gap in these copies; in checked studies unresolved V genes cover under half, and the rest lacks a known reason. This sample gives some 170,000 clones in total; 85% to 90% of them show up just once. 1.6% of the sample is in the top ten clones. The sample consisted of peripheral blood, taken on day 0 of AZD1222 vaccination. These receptors were obtained from an adult in good health.

The V call is TRBV10-3, the J call TRBJ2-1; D gene unclear. Per the germline V gene, CDR1 is ENHRY and CDR2 is SYGVKD. The CDR3 sequence is 15 residues long. V lost 3 bases, J lost 1 base, and 10 bases lay in between. Here the CDR3 reads CAISDYRASYNEQFF. CDR3 in DNA: TGTGCCATCAGTGATTATCGTGCTTCCTACAATGAGCAGTTCTTC.

The V and J genes are TRBV29-1 and TRBJ2-7; unclear D gene. Germline CDR1 reads SQVTM; CDR2 reads ANQGSEA. Between the trimmed V and J ends, which lost 7 bases and 2 bases, there was a span of 9 bases. The CDR3 is 11 amino acids. The CDR3 reads CSGAGPYEQYF. DNA of the CDR3: TGCAGCGGCGCAGGACCCTACGAGCAGTACTTC.

The count of this clone is one. The V and J genes are TRBV7-2 and TRBJ2-1, with D possibly being TRBD2 (5 bases). The CDR3 has 17 amino acids. The V gene's germline CDR1 is SGHTA and CDR2 FQGNSA. The V end was cut by 2 bases, the J end by 7 bases, with 21 bases between. The CDR3 loop reads CASSLLPASLFVNEQFF. In nucleotides, the CDR3 is TGTGCCAGCAGCTTACTCCCAGCTAGCCTGTTCGTGAATGAGCAGTTCTTC.

V is TRBV20-1 and J is TRBJ2-1; D uncertain. This CDR3 region has 11 residues. V lost 0 bases to trimming and J lost 8 bases, with 5 bases between them. Germline V gives CDR1 DFQATT, CDR2 SNEGSKA (reference sequence). As DNA, the CDR3 is TGCAGTGCTAGAGAGTGGGATGAGCAGTTCTTC. Translated, it gives CSAREWDEQFF.

This chain connects TRBV14 to TRBJ2-7; 9 nucleotides line up with TRBD2. The germline CDR1 and CDR2 sequences are SGHDN and FVKESK. V gave up 4 bases and J gave up 6 bases; unmatched junction bases: 10. The CDR3 is 15 residues long. The DNA of the CDR3 is TGTGCCAGCAGCCGAGATGGGCTAGCGGGAAGCGAGCAGTACTTC. Protein product: CASSRDGLAGSEQYF.

The V and J genes are TRBV14 and TRBJ2-2; 9 bases align to TRBD1. Germline values: CDR1 SGHDN, CDR2 FVKESK. V lost 3 bases to trimming and J lost 6 bases; unmatched junction nucleotides: 8. This CDR3 has 16 residues. CDR3 loop: CASSQAGTGRAGELFF. Written as DNA, the CDR3 is TGTGCCAGCAGCCAGGCCGGGACAGGGAGGGCCGGGGAGCTGTTTTTT.

This rearrangement joins TRBV24-1 to TRBJ2-5, with D possibly matching TRBD1 (6 bases). The CDR3 covers 14 residues. Looked up from germline, CDR1 is KGHDR and CDR2 is SFDVKD. Trimming took 1 base from V and 3 from J, leaving 8 bases between them. CDR3 protein: CATSDLAGEETQYF. The CDR3 nucleotides read TGTGCCACCAGTGATTTAGCAGGGGAAGAGACCCAGTACTTC.